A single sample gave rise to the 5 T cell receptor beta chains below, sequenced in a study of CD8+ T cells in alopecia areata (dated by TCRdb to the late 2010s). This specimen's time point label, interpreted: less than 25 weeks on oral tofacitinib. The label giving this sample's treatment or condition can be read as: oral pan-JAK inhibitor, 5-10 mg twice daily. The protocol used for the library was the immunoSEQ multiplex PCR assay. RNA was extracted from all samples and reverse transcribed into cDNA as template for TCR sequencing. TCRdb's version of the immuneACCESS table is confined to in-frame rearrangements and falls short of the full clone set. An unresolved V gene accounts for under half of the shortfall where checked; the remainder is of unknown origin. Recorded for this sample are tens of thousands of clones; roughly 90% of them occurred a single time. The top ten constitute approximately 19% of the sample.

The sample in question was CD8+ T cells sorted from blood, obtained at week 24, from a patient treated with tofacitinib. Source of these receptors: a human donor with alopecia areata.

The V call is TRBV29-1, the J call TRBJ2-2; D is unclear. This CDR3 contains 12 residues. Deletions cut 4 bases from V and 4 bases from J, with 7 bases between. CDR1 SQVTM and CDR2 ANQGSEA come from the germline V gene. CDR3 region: CSVVRPTGELFF. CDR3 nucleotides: TGCAGCGTTGTACGGCCCACCGGGGAGCTGTTTTTT.

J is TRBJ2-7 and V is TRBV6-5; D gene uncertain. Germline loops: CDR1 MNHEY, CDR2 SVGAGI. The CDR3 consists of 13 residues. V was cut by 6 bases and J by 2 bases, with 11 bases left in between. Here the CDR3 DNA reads TGTGCCAGCAGCAAACCCCCTCCCTACGAGCAGTACTTC. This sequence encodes CASSKPPPYEQYF.

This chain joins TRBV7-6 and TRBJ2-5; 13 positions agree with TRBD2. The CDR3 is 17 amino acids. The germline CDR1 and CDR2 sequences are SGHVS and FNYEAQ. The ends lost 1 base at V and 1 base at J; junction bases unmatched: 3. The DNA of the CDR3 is TGTGCCAGCAGCTTAGGGACTAGCGGGGGCCCCCAAGAGACCCAGTACTTC. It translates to CASSLGTSGGPQETQYF. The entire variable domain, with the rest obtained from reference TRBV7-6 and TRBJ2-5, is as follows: GAGVSQSPRYKVTKRGQDVALRCDPISGHVSLYWYRQALGQGPEFLTYFNYEAQQDKSGLPNDRFSAERPEGSISTLTIQRTEQRDSAMYRCASSLGTSGGPQETQYFGPGTRLLVL.

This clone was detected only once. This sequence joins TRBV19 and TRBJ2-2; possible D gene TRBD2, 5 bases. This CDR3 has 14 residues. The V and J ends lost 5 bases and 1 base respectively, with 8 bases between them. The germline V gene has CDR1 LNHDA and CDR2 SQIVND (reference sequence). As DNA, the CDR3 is TGTGCCAGTAGTTGGACTGGGAACACCGGGGAGCTGTTTTTT. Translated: CASSWTGNTGELFF.

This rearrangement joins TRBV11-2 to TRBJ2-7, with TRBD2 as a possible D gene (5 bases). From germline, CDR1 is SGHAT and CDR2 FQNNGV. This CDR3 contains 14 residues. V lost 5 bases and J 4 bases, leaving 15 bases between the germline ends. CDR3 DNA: TGTGCCAGCAGCGGTGGGAGTGTCAGATACGAGCAGTACTTC. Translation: CASSGGSVRYEQYF.